These 30 T cell receptor beta chains were sequenced from one sample in a study of shared clonotypes between healthy human individuals. Naive CD8 cells comprised CD45RO-negative, CCR7-positively selected cells, excluding terminally differentiated effector memory CD45RA+ cells. The assay was immunoSEQ multiplex PCR, and TCRdb's table has in-frame clones only and misses some. The sample holds millions of clones, roughly 91% seen once. Sequences were obtained from naive CD8+ T cells from PBMCs. These receptors all come from a man aged 18 to 30 in good health. Some clones in this sample may be carry-over from other donors' samples.

V gene TRBV4-1 combines with J gene TRBJ2-1; 8 bases map to TRBD2. J lost 0 bases, V lost 4 bases, and 5 bases had no gene match. Germline CDR1 and CDR2: MGHRA and YSYEKL. There are 16 residues in the CDR3. CDR3: CASSRTGLGSYNEQFF. Here the CDR3 DNA reads TGCGCCAGCAGCCGGACGGGACTAGGCTCCTACAATGAGCAGTTCTTC.

The chain joins TRBV7-9 to TRBJ2-7; 9 bases map to TRBD1. J gave up 6 bases and V 8 bases, and 5 bases lay outside the gene matches. Germline CDR1 SEHNR, CDR2 FQNEAQ (reference sequence). The CDR3 has 12 amino acids. CDR3: CASLGTGREQYF. The CDR3 DNA reads TGTGCCAGCCTTGGGACAGGGCGCGAGCAGTACTTC. Looking up the rest from reference TRBV7-9 and TRBJ2-7 gives the full variable domain: DTGVSQNPRHKITKRGQNVTFRCDPISEHNRLYWYRQTLGQGPEFLTYFQNEAQLEKSRLLSDRFSAERPKGSFSTLEIQRTEQGDSAMYLCASLGTGREQYFGPGTRLTVT.

The table lists this clone with a count of one. The chain is built from TRBV13 and TRBJ2-1; 8 positions agree with TRBD2. With 4 bases clipped from V and 1 base from J, the junction kept 12 bases outside the gene matches. The CDR3 covers 18 residues. CDR1 is PRHDT, CDR2 FYEKMQ, per germline (reference sequence). This CDR3 reads CASSSRKTGGGSYNEQFF. The CDR3 DNA sequence: TGTGCCAGCAGCTCCCGGAAGACGGGCGGGGGGTCCTACAATGAGCAGTTCTTC.

The chain couples TRBV7-2 to TRBJ2-3; 7 bases fit TRBD2. CDR3 length equals 17 residues. Germline V CDR1 and CDR2: SGHTA, FQGNSA. The ends lost 5 bases at V and 0 bases at J; junction bases unmatched: 11. The CDR3 DNA is TGTGCCAGCAGCCCTCCCCGCTGGCGGGAGAGCACAGATACGCAGTATTTT. It translates to CASSPPRWRESTDTQYF.

The V and J genes are TRBV11-3 and TRBJ2-1, with 7 bases aligning to TRBD2. The CDR3 runs 15 residues. The ends lost 2 bases at V and 10 bases at J; junction bases unmatched: 11. Per germline, CDR1 SGHNT and CDR2 YENEEA. The CDR3 loop is CASSLPRAGAIEQFF. In DNA form, the CDR3 reads TGTGCCAGCAGCTTACCAAGGGCGGGAGCCATCGAGCAGTTCTTC. The full variable domain, completed using reference TRBV11-3 and TRBJ2-1, is EAGVVQSPRYKIIEKKQPVAFWCNPISGHNTLYWYLQNLGQGPELLIRYENEEAVDDSQLPKDRFSAERLKGVDSTLKIQPAELGDSAVYLCASSLPRAGAIEQFFGPGTRLTVL.

This clone was recorded only once. V is TRBV12-2 and J is TRBJ2-5; no check of the table's D call, TRBD1, against the DNA was made. TRBV12-2 is a pseudogene locus. The CDR3 loop spans 17 amino acids. CDR3 region: CASRLGTGQGALETQYF. The CDR3 region has the DNA TGTGCAAGTCGCTTAGGGACGGGACAGGGGGCGCTGGAGACCCAGTACTTC.

The chain employs TRBV11-2 and TRBJ2-3; 7 bases align to TRBD2. V gave up 5 bases and J gave up 0 bases; unmatched junction bases: 11. Germline lookup yields CDR1 SGHAT and CDR2 FQNNGV. CDR3 length equals 17 residues. The CDR3 DNA follows: TGTGCCAGCAGCCCCCGGGGAGCGGGACTTAGCACAGATACGCAGTATTTT. It codes for CASSPRGAGLSTDTQYF.

The rearrangement uses TRBV5-6 and TRBJ2-5; a weak D match, TRBD1 (5 bases). Germline CDR1 and CDR2: SGHDT and YYEEEE. The CDR3 covers 15 residues. The germline V and J ends were trimmed by 2 bases and 5 bases, with 16 bases remaining between them. CDR3 loop: CASSFSPGLGETQYF. The CDR3 nucleotides are TGTGCCAGCAGCTTCTCTCCAGGGTTGGGGGAGACCCAGTACTTC.

The chain has TRBV7-9 and TRBJ2-1, with D perhaps TRBD2 (6 bases). The germline V and J ends were trimmed by 5 bases and 1 base, with 15 bases remaining between them. The CDR3 is 16 residues long. Germline CDR1 reads SEHNR; CDR2 reads FQNEAQ (reference sequence). The CDR3 DNA sequence: TGTGCCAGCAGCACCGGAGAGAGCGGGTCCTACAATGAGCAGTTCTTC. Its translation is CASSTGESGSYNEQFF.

A word on this clone: Other nucleotide sequences in the sample specify the same CDR3. This chain joins TRBV29-1 and TRBJ1-1, with no clear D. The CDR3 totals 11 residues. V lost 7 bases to trimming and J lost 4 bases, with 10 bases between them. Germline V gene sequence: CDR1 SQVTM, CDR2 ANQGSEA. The CDR3 spells CSDGEGTEAFF. The CDR3 coding sequence is TGCAGCGATGGGGAGGGCACTGAAGCTTTCTTT.

This rearrangement joins TRBV9 to TRBJ2-1; tentative D call: TRBD2 (6 bases). CDR3 length: 12 residues. Germline V lookup: CDR1 SGDLS, CDR2 YYNGEE. V lost 5 bases and J 7 bases, leaving 10 bases between the germline ends. The CDR3 coding sequence is TGTGCCAGCAGGGGACGGGGGAATGAGCAGTTCTTC. This sequence encodes CASRGRGNEQFF.

J is TRBJ1-5 and V is TRBV28; D might be TRBD1 (6 bases). Trimming left V 3 bases short and J 5 bases short, with 20 bases between. CDR3 size: 17 residues. Germline loops: CDR1 MDHEN, CDR2 SYDVKM. CDR3 DNA sequence: TGTGCCAGCAGTTTCGAACGGGACATTCGGGCCCATCAGCCCCAGCATTTT. Translating it yields CASSFERDIRAHQPQHF.

Worth noting for this clone: In the same sample, other DNA sequences code for this CDR3. The chain uses TRBV4-2 and TRBJ2-1; 12 nucleotides agree with TRBD2. The CDR3 length is 16 residues. Germline trimming cut 1 base from V and 2 bases from J; bases unmatched to any gene: 0. Germline-derived CDR1 and CDR2 are LGHNA and YNFKEQ. The CDR3 here is CASSQGLAGAYNEQFF. Written as DNA, the CDR3 is TGTGCCAGCAGCCAAGGACTAGCGGGGGCCTACAATGAGCAGTTCTTC.

With respect to this clone: The same CDR3 also results from other DNA sequences found in this sample. CDR3 DNA: TGTGCCAGCAGTTTAACGGGGTCGAATCAGCCCCAGCATTTT. It translates to CASSLTGSNQPQHF. This chain joins TRBV28 and TRBJ1-5; D remains ambiguous. CDR3 length: 14 residues. The ends were cut back, 2 bases at V and 4 bases at J, with 9 bases in the middle. Germline CDR1 MDHEN, CDR2 SYDVKM.

The CDR3 DNA follows: TGTGCCAGCAGCCAAGTCCCCCCGGGACTAGCGGATTACGAGCAGTACTTC. Translated: CASSQVPPGLADYEQYF. V is TRBV4-2 and J is TRBJ2-7; 11 bases are shared with TRBD2. Germline V gives CDR1 LGHNA, CDR2 YNFKEQ. The CDR3 covers 17 residues. The V gene end was trimmed by 1 base and the J gene end by 4 bases; junction bases not matched to a gene: 9.

The chain carries TRBV27 and TRBJ2-2; 11 nucleotides agree with TRBD2. CDR3 length: 16 amino acids. V gave up 5 bases and J gave up 0 bases; unmatched junction bases: 2. The germline CDR1 and CDR2 sequences are MNHEY and SMNVEV (reference sequence). DNA of the CDR3: TGTGCCAGCAGTACGGGACTAGCGGCGAACACCGGGGAGCTGTTTTTT. This encodes CASSTGLAANTGELFF.

The chain couples TRBV4-3 to TRBJ1-4; no clear D gene. CDR3 length equals 14 residues. Between the trimmed V and J ends, which lost 1 base and 11 bases, there was a span of 14 bases. Germline CDR1 is LGHNA and CDR2 is YSLEER. In nucleotides, the CDR3 is TGCGCCAGCAGCCAAGTCGCAGGTGACTGGAAACTGTTTTTT. Translated: CASSQVAGDWKLFF.

The rearrangement uses TRBV5-1 and TRBJ2-7; D is ambiguous. This CDR3 is 11 amino acids long. Germline assignment: CDR1 SGHRS and CDR2 YFSETQ. V lost 4 bases to trimming and J lost 4 bases, with 6 bases between them. The CDR3 sequence: CASSTLYEQYF. DNA of the CDR3: TGCGCCAGCAGCACGTTATACGAGCAGTACTTC. Full variable domain (missing parts from reference TRBV5-1 and TRBJ2-7): KAGVTQTPRYLIKTRGQQVTLSCSPISGHRSVSWYQQTPGQGLQFLFEYFSETQRNKGNFPGRFSGRQFSNSRSEMNVSTLELGDSALYLCASSTLYEQYFGPGTRLTVT.

This clone was seen only once. This sequence joins TRBV4-1 and TRBJ2-5; TRBD2 is a possible D gene (5 bases). Trimming took off 0 bases at V and 5 bases at J, with 10 bases between the two ends. The CDR3 is 14 residues long. The germline V gene encodes CDR1 MGHRA and CDR2 YSYEKL. The CDR3, as DNA: TGCGCCAGCAGCCAAGATCGGGAAGGCGAGACCCAGTACTTC. This encodes CASSQDREGETQYF.

The chain recombines TRBV28 with TRBJ2-3; D is unclear. Trimming pared 6 bases from V and 1 base from J, leaving 14 bases between. The germline CDR1 and CDR2 sequences are MDHEN and SYDVKM. There are 15 residues in the CDR3. The CDR3 bases are TGTGCCAGCAGCATCCCGGCGAAGCGCACAGATACGCAGTATTTT. Protein product: CASSIPAKRTDTQYF.

This sequence joins TRBV4-1 and TRBJ1-2; tentatively, D is TRBD1 (6 bases). The germline V and J ends were trimmed by 1 base and 7 bases, with 13 bases remaining between them. The CDR3 runs to 14 residues. The V gene's germline CDR1 is MGHRA and CDR2 YSYEKL. The CDR3 nucleotides read TGCGCCAGCAGCCAAGCAGGGGCCGCGCTTGGCTACACCTTC. It encodes CASSQAGAALGYTF.

This clone was picked up one time. V and J are TRBV2 and TRBJ2-1, with 9 nucleotides matching TRBD2. Germline-derived CDR1 and CDR2 are SNHLY and FYNNEI. CDR3 length equals 16 residues. With 3 bases clipped from V and 2 bases from J, the junction kept 5 bases outside the gene matches. CDR3 protein: CASSDWSGRTYNEQFF. CDR3 DNA: TGTGCCAGCAGTGACTGGAGCGGGAGGACCTACAATGAGCAGTTCTTC.

A single count supports this clone. The rearrangement uses TRBV4-3 and TRBJ2-2; TRBD2 might be the D (5 bases). This CDR3 region has 18 residues. Deletions cut 2 bases from V and 6 bases from J, with 22 bases between. Looked up from germline, CDR1 is LGHNA and CDR2 is YSLEER. The CDR3 sequence: CASSQRIPGSEVPGELFF. The DNA for the CDR3 is TGCGCCAGCAGCCAACGCATACCTGGGAGTGAAGTCCCCGGGGAGCTGTTTTTT.

The rearrangement links TRBV6-5 to TRBJ2-7, with 12 positions matching TRBD1. In germline, CDR1 is MNHEY, CDR2 SVGAGI. V trimming: 4 bases; J trimming: 2 bases; junction bases outside the gene matches: 3. This CDR3 has 15 residues. The CDR3 nucleotides are TGTGCCAGCAGTTCCCGGGACAGGGGGCCCTACGAGCAGTACTTC. Translation: CASSSRDRGPYEQYF.

This clone has only one observation. V is TRBV28 and J is TRBJ2-7; no definite D call. Trimming took off 5 bases at V and 9 bases at J, with 14 bases between the two ends. CDR3 length: 12 residues. Germline lookup yields CDR1 MDHEN and CDR2 SYDVKM. CDR3 sequence reads: CASSPFSQGQYF. CDR3 nucleotide sequence: TGTGCCAGCAGTCCCTTCTCTCAAGGGCAGTACTTC.

Only one count was recorded for this clone. The chain links TRBV9 to TRBJ1-2; D is uncertain. The germline V gene has CDR1 SGDLS and CDR2 YYNGEE. Trimming cost V 7 bases and J 0 bases, with 13 bases left between them. The CDR3 is 14 amino acids. The CDR3 protein is CASGSDRTNYGYTF. In nucleotides, the CDR3 is TGTGCCAGCGGCTCAGACCGAACTAACTATGGCTACACCTTC.

This clone was seen only once. The chain joins TRBV5-4 to TRBJ2-1, with 9 nucleotides matching TRBD2. CDR1 SGHNT and CDR2 YYREEE come from the germline V gene (reference sequence). This CDR3 is 18 amino acids long. The junction had 8 bases not matched to a gene; V was cut back by 0 bases and J by 1 base. CDR3 DNA: TGTGCCAGCAGCTTGGCCCTAGCGGGACGACGGTCCTACAATGAGCAGTTCTTC. Protein: CASSLALAGRRSYNEQFF.

The CDR3 region has the DNA TGTGCCAGCAGTGCACCACCCGTGGTTTATTCACCCCTCCACTTT. Translating gives CASSAPPVVYSPLHF. The V and J genes are TRBV6-1 and TRBJ1-6; D remains unclear. The ends were cut back, 4 bases at V and 8 bases at J, with 15 bases in the middle. Germline V lookup: CDR1 MNHNS, CDR2 SASEGT. The CDR3 covers 15 residues.

This chain uses TRBV5-8 with TRBJ2-7; D assignment may be TRBD1 or TRBD2 (5 bases each). This CDR3 is 13 amino acids long. CDR1 and CDR2 (germline): SGHTS, YDEGEE. The V and J ends lost 3 bases and 7 bases respectively, with 14 bases between them. This CDR3 reads CASSWGPRWEQYF. Written as DNA, the CDR3 is TGTGCCAGCAGCTGGGGACCACGTTGGGAGCAGTACTTC.

Notes on this clone: Other DNA sequences in the same sample also yield this CDR3. The chain couples TRBV27 to TRBJ1-2; D might be TRBD1 (5 bases). The V end lost 6 bases, the J end lost 5 bases, and 19 bases lay between the germline ends. Per the germline V gene, CDR1 is MNHEY and CDR2 is SMNVEV (reference sequence). The CDR3 contains 15 residues. For the CDR3, the DNA is TGTGCCAGCAGCCTCCGGCCAGGGTTGATTTATGGCTACACCTTC. Its translation is CASSLRPGLIYGYTF.